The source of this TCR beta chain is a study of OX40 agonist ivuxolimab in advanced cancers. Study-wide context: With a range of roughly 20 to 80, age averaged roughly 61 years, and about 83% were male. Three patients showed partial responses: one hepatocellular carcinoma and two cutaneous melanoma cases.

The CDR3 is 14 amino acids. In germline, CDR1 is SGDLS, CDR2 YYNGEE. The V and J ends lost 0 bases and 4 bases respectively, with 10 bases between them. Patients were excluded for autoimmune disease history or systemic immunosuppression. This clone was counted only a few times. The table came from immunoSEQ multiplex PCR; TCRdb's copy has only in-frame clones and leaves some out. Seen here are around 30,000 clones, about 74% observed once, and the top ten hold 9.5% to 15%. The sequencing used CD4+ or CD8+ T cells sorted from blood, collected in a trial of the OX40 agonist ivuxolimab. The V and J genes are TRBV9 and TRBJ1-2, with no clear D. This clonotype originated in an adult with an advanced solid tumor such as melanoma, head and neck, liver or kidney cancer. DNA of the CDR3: TGTGCCAGCAGCGTAGGGCAGCTAAGCTATGGCTACACCTTC. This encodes CASSVGQLSYGYTF. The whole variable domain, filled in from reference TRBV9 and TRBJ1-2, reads DSGVTQTPKHLITATGQRVTLRCSPRSGDLSVYWYQQSLDQGLQFLIQYYNGEERAKGNILERFSAQQFPDLHSELNLSSLELGDSALYFCASSVGQLSYGYTFGSGTRLTVV.